This TCR beta chain was retrieved from a study of blood T cell repertoires in COVID-19. Study overall: From the United States, Italy and Spain came samples of acute and convalescent COVID-19. PBMCs, B-cell-depleted T cells, or T cells provided the cDNA or gDNA that made up the material.

The CDR3 loop spans 16 amino acids. Authors' processing steps: Reference gene primer amplification gave estimated nucleated cell counts. Produced via immunoSEQ multiplex PCR; TCRdb's table is partial and in-frame only. V and J calls and clone size are copied from that table; D and trimming were computed from the DNA. The repertoire consists of tens of thousands of clones, with approximately 85% occurring once and the leading ten covering 2.5% to 3.5%. The TCR was taken from a man older than 75 with acute or convalescent COVID-19. Sequencing used peripheral blood. The rearrangement joins TRBV21-1 to TRBJ1-5; TRBD1 was called by the table and not checked on the DNA. TRBV21-1 is classified as a pseudogene. CDR3 residues: CASRNRQGASNQPQHF. Written as DNA, the CDR3 is TGTGCCAGCAGGAACCGACAGGGGGCGAGCAATCAGCCCCAGCATTTT.